The present entry profiles one TCR beta chain with its context. Generated by immunoSEQ multiplex PCR, the TCRdb table keeps only in-frame clones and is missing some. This table holds over 55,000 clones, over 60% found once. The data belong to a study of OX40 agonist ivuxolimab in advanced cancers. This sample comprised CD4+ or CD8+ T cells sorted from blood, obtained in a trial of the OX40 agonist ivuxolimab. The receptor was derived from an adult with an advanced solid tumor such as melanoma, head and neck, liver or kidney cancer.

CDR3 in amino acids: CASRAGDMNTEAFF. The CDR3 region has the DNA TGTGCCAGCAGGGCGGGGGACATGAACACTGAAGCTTTCTTT. This chain uses TRBV6-6 with TRBJ1-1; tentatively, D is TRBD1 (6 bases). Deletions cut 6 bases from V and 0 bases from J, with 11 bases between. The CDR3 is 14 amino acids. CDR1 is MNHNY and CDR2 is SVGAGI in the germline V gene (reference sequence).